The 32 T cell receptor beta chains in this list originate from one sample, sequenced in a study of T cells in Graves' hyperthyroidism and ophthalmopathy. The CDR3 regions of TCR beta were amplified from RNA transcripts. RT-PCR in the first round (using the HTBI primer set) targeted the TCR CDR3. In TCRdb, the multiplex PCR reads were re-called with MiXCR into one record per CDR3 protein. The sample consists of about 290,000 distinct CDR3 sequences, approximately 19% of them appearing once. Source material: blood. The origin of the receptors is a man aged 45-65 years with Graves' ophthalmopathy.

This clonotype was detected a few times. V and J are TRBV7-3 and TRBJ2-1; D ambiguous. With 5 bases removed from V and 15 bases from J, the gap between germline ends came to 20 bases. This CDR3 comprises 13 residues. CDR1 and CDR2 from the germline V gene are SGHTA and FQGTGA. The CDR3 region is CASSAQRSDFRFF. The CDR3 coding sequence is TGTGCCAGCAGCGCTCAACGTTCAGACTTCAGGTTCTTC.

This clonotype was seen a handful of times. A much larger clone differs by one base, so this may be a read error. The chain joins TRBV11-2 to TRBJ2-7; D not resolved. Between the trimmed V and J ends, which lost 2 bases and 3 bases, there was a span of 14 bases. The CDR3 is 15 residues long. CDR1 SGHAT and CDR2 FQNNGV come from the germline V gene. CDR3 sequence (DNA): TGTGCCAGCAGCTTATTTGGGGTCCTGGGCTACGAGCAGTACTTC. Amino acid sequence: CASSLFGVLGYEQYF.

This clonotype has more than one count but fewer than ten. The J gene is TRBJ2-7, the V gene TRBV3-1, with D perhaps matching TRBD2 (6 bases). The CDR3 is 14 residues long. Germline V gene data show CDR1 as LGHDT and CDR2 as YNNKEL (reference sequence). V was clipped by 6 bases and J by 3 bases, with 15 bases between them. CDR3 in DNA: TGTGCCAGCAGTTACCTCGGGAGTAACTACGAGCAGTACTTC. Its protein is CASSYLGSNYEQYF.

This rearrangement joins TRBV3-1 to TRBJ1-5; a possible D gene is TRBD1 (5 bases). V lost 3 bases, J lost 6 bases, and 12 bases lay in between. CDR3 length: 14 amino acids. CDR1 is LGHDT and CDR2 is YNNKEL in the germline V gene (reference sequence). CDR3 nucleotides: TGTGCCAGCAGCCACAAGCAGGGAGGTCAGCCCCAGCATTTT. Translated: CASSHKQGGQPQHF. The entire variable domain, with the rest obtained from reference TRBV3-1 and TRBJ1-5, is as follows: DTAVSQTPKYLVTQMGNDKSIKCEQNLGHDTMYWYKQDSKKFLKIMFSYNNKELIINETVPNRFSPKSPDKAHLNLHINSLELGDSAVYFCASSHKQGGQPQHFGDGTRLSIL.

The rearrangement uses TRBV7-3 and TRBJ2-3; 9 bases are a match to TRBD1. The germline gives CDR1 SGHTA, CDR2 FQGTGA. Trimming removed 4 bases from V and 4 bases from J; junction bases left unmatched: 6. The CDR3 consists of 15 residues. The CDR3 coding sequence is TGTGCCAGCAGCTCGACAGGGGGTCGGTCAGATACGCAGTATTTT. It is translated as CASSSTGGRSDTQYF.

Remarks on this clonotype: One junction end disagrees with the germline gene, perhaps due to a read error. The genes are TRBV20-1 and TRBJ2-7, with 7 bases identical to TRBD1. Germline CDR1 DFQATT, CDR2 SNEGSKA (reference sequence). The CDR3 length is 13 residues. CDR3 region: CSAGPGTAYEQHF. Here the CDR3 DNA reads TGCAGTGCTGGGCCCGGGACAGCCTACGAGCAGCACTTC.

The table lists this clonotype with a few counts. V usage is TRBV7-9 and J usage is TRBJ1-1; D is unresolved. The V gene's germline CDR1 is SEHNR and CDR2 FQNEAQ (reference sequence). The CDR3 sequence is 17 residues long. The V gene lost 3 bases and the J gene lost 1 base, with 18 bases spanning the gap. The chain's CDR3 is CASSFSRQYHGNTEAFF. The DNA for the CDR3 is TGTGCCAGCAGCTTCTCCCGCCAGTACCATGGGAACACTGAAGCTTTCTTT.

This clonotype was observed at least ten times. CDR3 DNA sequence: TGTGCCAGCAGCCAAGGGTTAGCGGGAGTCGACGAGCAGTACTTC. Translating gives CASSQGLAGVDEQYF. The V and J genes are TRBV14 and TRBJ2-7; 9 nucleotides line up with TRBD2. The J segment lost 5 bases and the V segment lost 1 base, leaving 6 bases of the junction unmatched. The germline V gene has CDR1 SGHDN and CDR2 FVKESK. The CDR3 runs to 15 residues.

This clonotype was detected once. This chain links TRBV3-1 with TRBJ1-2, with D tentatively TRBD1 (6 bases). Germline CDR1 and CDR2: LGHDT and YNNKEL (reference sequence). CDR3 length equals 16 residues. V lost 4 bases to trimming and J lost 0 bases, with 15 bases between them. The CDR3 is CASSRGQINTNYGYTF. CDR3 DNA: TGTGCCAGCAGCCGAGGACAGATTAATACTAACTATGGCTACACCTTC.

The V call is TRBV2, the J call TRBJ1-1; 8 bases line up with TRBD1. V lost 7 bases and J lost 7; bases outside the gene matches: 5. The CDR3 length is 12 residues. CDR1 is SNHLY, CDR2 FYNNEI, per germline. CDR3 protein: CASTTGGFEAFF. CDR3 in DNA: TGTGCCAGCACAACAGGGGGGTTTGAAGCTTTCTTT.

V gene TRBV27 combines with J gene TRBJ2-7; maybe TRBD2 (5 bases). The CDR3 spans 14 residues. Germline assignment: CDR1 MNHEY and CDR2 SMNVEV (reference sequence). V was pared by 5 bases and J by 3 bases, with 14 bases between. In DNA form, the CDR3 reads TGTGCCAGCAGTCGGGCCACGGCGGGCTACGAGCAGTACTTC. Encoded protein: CASSRATAGYEQYF.

In its sample, this clonotype was seen a few times. J is TRBJ2-5 and V is TRBV5-4; possibly TRBD1 or TRBD2 for D (6 bases each). From germline, CDR1 is SGHNT and CDR2 YYREEE (reference sequence). The CDR3 is 15 residues long. Trimming took off 4 bases at V and 0 bases at J, with 13 bases between the two ends. The CDR3 coding sequence is TGTGCCAGCAGCGCCGTAGGGGGGTACCAAGAGACCCAGTACTTC. It codes for CASSAVGGYQETQYF.

Only a few counts were recorded for this clonotype. CDR3 protein: CASSYRLAGNLTAYEQYF. CDR3 bases: TGTGCCAGCAGTTACCGACTAGCGGGAAACCTCACTGCCTACGAGCAGTACTTC. The chain couples TRBV28 to TRBJ2-7; 11 bases line up with TRBD2. Germline values: CDR1 MDHEN, CDR2 SYDVKM. V trimming: 4 bases; J trimming: 2 bases; junction bases outside the gene matches: 13. The CDR3 consists of 18 residues.

This clonotype was counted ten times or more. The chain carries TRBV3-1 and TRBJ2-5; TRBD2 aligns across 10 bases. The CDR3 consists of 20 residues. After removal of 0 bases from V and 2 bases from J, the junction contained 15 bases not matched to a gene. The germline CDR1 and CDR2 sequences are LGHDT and YNNKEL (reference sequence). The CDR3 DNA follows: TGTGCCAGCAGCCAAGATCGGCTAGCGGGAGTCCCCTACCCGCAAGAGACCCAGTACTTC. This translates into CASSQDRLAGVPYPQETQYF.

The sample holds many counts of this clonotype. The chain has TRBV2 and TRBJ2-1, with D possibly being TRBD1 (5 bases). Germline V gene sequence: CDR1 SNHLY, CDR2 FYNNEI. With 5 bases removed from V and 6 bases from J, the gap between germline ends came to 14 bases. The CDR3 sequence is 14 residues long. DNA of the CDR3: TGTGCCAGCAGTCCGTTCCAGGGTGGCAATGAGCAGTTCTTC. Translated: CASSPFQGGNEQFF.

This clonotype was seen ten or more times. This chain links TRBV20-1 with TRBJ2-3; D ambiguous. The CDR3 is made up of 11 amino acids. Trimming left V 4 bases short and J 7 bases short, with 9 bases between. Germline lookup yields CDR1 DFQATT and CDR2 SNEGSKA (reference sequence). Here the CDR3 DNA reads TGCAGTGCTACCACGCAGAATACGCAGTATTTT. As protein: CSATTQNTQYF.

This clonotype was observed a few times. The chain employs TRBV6-1 and TRBJ2-4, with 11 bases fitting TRBD2. The germline gives CDR1 MNHNS, CDR2 SASEGT. V dropped 8 bases and J dropped 6; count of bases not matched to a gene: 9. CDR3 length: 15 amino acids. The CDR3 DNA reads as TGTGCCAGCTCTCCGCCCGGGACTAGCGGAAACATTCAGTACTTC. Amino acids: CASSPPGTSGNIQYF.

This clonotype was counted between two and nine times. The J gene is TRBJ1-3, the V gene TRBV12-3 or TRBV12-4; perhaps TRBD1 as D (6 bases). V was pared by 3 bases and J by 0 bases, with 12 bases between. The length of the CDR3 is 16 residues. This chain's CDR3 is CASSFGQPDSGNTIYF. The CDR3 DNA sequence: TGTGCCAGCAGTTTCGGACAGCCCGACTCTGGAAACACCATATATTTT.

The genes are TRBV3-1 and TRBJ1-6; D gene ambiguous. Germline CDR1 LGHDT, CDR2 YNNKEL (reference sequence). V lost 5 bases and J 7 bases, leaving 6 bases between the germline ends. The CDR3 is 12 amino acids. The CDR3 DNA reads as TGTGCCAGCAGCGACTTGAATTCACCCCTCCACTTT. Amino acid sequence: CASSDLNSPLHF.

In this sample, this clonotype turned up a few times. V gene TRBV27 combines with J gene TRBJ2-4; D assignment may be TRBD1 or TRBD2 (5 bases each). The CDR3 sequence is 15 residues long. Germline V gene lookup returns CDR1 MNHEY and CDR2 SMNVEV (reference sequence). Trimming pared 1 base from V and 6 bases from J, leaving 13 bases between. CDR3 sequence (DNA): TGTGCCAGCAGTTTATTCGGGGACCCTGGAAACATTCAGTACTTC. Amino acid sequence: CASSLFGDPGNIQYF.

This clonotype was recorded many times. The rearrangement joins TRBV28 to TRBJ2-7, with TRBD2 matching 14 bases. Germline trimming cut 4 bases from V and 4 bases from J; bases unmatched to any gene: 6. Germline assignment: CDR1 MDHEN and CDR2 SYDVKM. The CDR3 sequence is 16 residues long. DNA for the CDR3: TGTGCCAGCAGTTCCGGAGGACTAGCGGGAGGTTACGAGCAGTACTTC. It specifies CASSSGGLAGGYEQYF.

The chain joins TRBV27 to TRBJ2-2, with TRBD2 matching 8 bases. Germline V gene lookup returns CDR1 MNHEY and CDR2 SMNVEV (reference sequence). V dropped 7 bases and J dropped 8; count of bases not matched to a gene: 6. The CDR3 totals 13 residues. The CDR3 protein is CASNRGGVGELFF. In DNA form, the CDR3 reads TGTGCCAGCAATCGGGGGGGCGTAGGGGAGCTGTTTTTT.

This clonotype was detected many times. The rearrangement joins TRBV7-9 to TRBJ1-4; D is unclear. Germline V gives CDR1 SEHNR, CDR2 FQNEAQ (reference sequence). This CDR3 is built from 15 residues. Trimming took off 6 bases at V and 5 bases at J, with 16 bases between the two ends. The chain's CDR3 is CASRDPGGENEKLFF. The CDR3 DNA reads as TGTGCCAGCAGGGACCCAGGAGGAGAAAATGAAAAACTGTTTTTT.

There are many counts of this clonotype. This chain uses TRBV5-1 with TRBJ2-3; D perhaps matches TRBD2 (6 bases). V was clipped by 7 bases and J by 3 bases, with 12 bases between them. The germline CDR1 and CDR2 sequences are SGHRS and YFSETQ. This CDR3 comprises 13 residues. CDR3 sequence: CASGRRATDTQYF. CDR3 coding DNA: TGCGCCAGCGGCAGGAGGGCAACAGATACGCAGTATTTT.

This clonotype was counted a few times. The chain joins TRBV28 to TRBJ2-3; tentatively, D is TRBD1 (5 bases). The CDR3 spans 16 residues. V was cut by 4 bases and J by 1 base, with 15 bases left in between. Germline V gene sequence: CDR1 MDHEN, CDR2 SYDVKM. The CDR3 protein is CASSSPLDKRTDTQYF. The CDR3 DNA follows: TGTGCCAGCAGTTCGCCCCTGGACAAACGCACAGATACGCAGTATTTT.

This clonotype was recorded many times. The rearrangement uses TRBV6-1 and TRBJ2-7; a possible D gene is TRBD2 (5 bases). Trimming stripped 4 bases from V and 4 bases from J, with 14 bases between. Germline V gives CDR1 MNHNS, CDR2 SASEGT. The CDR3 spans 14 residues. The CDR3 coding sequence is TGTGCCAGCAGTGTCGAGGGTTCTGAATACGAGCAGTACTTC. Its protein product is CASSVEGSEYEQYF.

The chain has TRBV20-1 and TRBJ1-2; D is uncertain. V was clipped by 1 base and J by 6 bases, with 12 bases between them. The CDR3 sequence is 13 residues long. CDR1 and CDR2 from the germline V gene are DFQATT and SNEGSKA (reference sequence). DNA of the CDR3: TGCAGTGCTAGAGGGAATCTTGAGGATGGCTACACCTTC. Translation: CSARGNLEDGYTF.

Points on this clonotype: This may come from a read error, since a much larger clone is one base off. V usage is TRBV6-6 and J usage is TRBJ2-7, with D possibly TRBD1 on 5 matching bases. V was pared by 0 bases and J by 5 bases, with 14 bases between. Looked up from germline, CDR1 is MNHNY and CDR2 is SVGAGI (reference sequence). The CDR3 covers 15 residues. CDR3 protein: CASSYSSGNPHEQYF. The CDR3 bases are TGTGCCAGCAGTTACTCGTCAGGGAACCCCCACGAGCAGTACTTC.

Many counts were recorded for this clonotype. This rearrangement joins TRBV28 to TRBJ2-7; D may be TRBD1 (5 bases). Trimming stripped 1 base from V and 4 bases from J, with 14 bases between. Germline CDR1 and CDR2: MDHEN and SYDVKM. This CDR3 is 15 amino acids long. CDR3 sequence: CASSLFMGPGYEQYF. In nucleotides, the CDR3 is TGTGCCAGCAGTTTATTCATGGGCCCAGGGTACGAGCAGTACTTC.

The chain is built from TRBV6-1 and TRBJ2-3; TRBD2 is a possible D gene (7 bases). This CDR3 region has 14 residues. CDR1 is MNHNS and CDR2 is SASEGT in the germline V gene. The V gene lost 7 bases and the J gene lost 4 bases, with 15 bases spanning the gap. The CDR3 spells CASKLGGAADTQYF. CDR3 nucleotides: TGTGCCAGCAAATTGGGGGGGGCGGCAGATACGCAGTATTTT.

A few counts support this clonotype. The rearrangement links TRBV7-6 to TRBJ2-5; D remains unclear. Germline CDR1 is SGHVS and CDR2 is FNYEAQ. Deletions cut 1 base from V and 7 bases from J, with 16 bases between. The CDR3 has 15 amino acids. CDR3 sequence reads: CASSLGGYPVGTQYF. The CDR3 DNA reads as TGTGCCAGCAGCTTAGGTGGCTACCCCGTAGGGACCCAGTACTTC.

This clonotype was recorded many times. The chain joins TRBV6-1 to TRBJ1-5, with 7 bases matching TRBD1. V lost 3 bases and J lost 7; bases outside the gene matches: 3. The germline CDR1 and CDR2 sequences are MNHNS and SASEGT. The CDR3 spans 13 residues. CDR3 protein: CASSEGQRQPQHF. CDR3 bases: TGTGCCAGCAGTGAGGGACAGAGGCAGCCCCAGCATTTT.